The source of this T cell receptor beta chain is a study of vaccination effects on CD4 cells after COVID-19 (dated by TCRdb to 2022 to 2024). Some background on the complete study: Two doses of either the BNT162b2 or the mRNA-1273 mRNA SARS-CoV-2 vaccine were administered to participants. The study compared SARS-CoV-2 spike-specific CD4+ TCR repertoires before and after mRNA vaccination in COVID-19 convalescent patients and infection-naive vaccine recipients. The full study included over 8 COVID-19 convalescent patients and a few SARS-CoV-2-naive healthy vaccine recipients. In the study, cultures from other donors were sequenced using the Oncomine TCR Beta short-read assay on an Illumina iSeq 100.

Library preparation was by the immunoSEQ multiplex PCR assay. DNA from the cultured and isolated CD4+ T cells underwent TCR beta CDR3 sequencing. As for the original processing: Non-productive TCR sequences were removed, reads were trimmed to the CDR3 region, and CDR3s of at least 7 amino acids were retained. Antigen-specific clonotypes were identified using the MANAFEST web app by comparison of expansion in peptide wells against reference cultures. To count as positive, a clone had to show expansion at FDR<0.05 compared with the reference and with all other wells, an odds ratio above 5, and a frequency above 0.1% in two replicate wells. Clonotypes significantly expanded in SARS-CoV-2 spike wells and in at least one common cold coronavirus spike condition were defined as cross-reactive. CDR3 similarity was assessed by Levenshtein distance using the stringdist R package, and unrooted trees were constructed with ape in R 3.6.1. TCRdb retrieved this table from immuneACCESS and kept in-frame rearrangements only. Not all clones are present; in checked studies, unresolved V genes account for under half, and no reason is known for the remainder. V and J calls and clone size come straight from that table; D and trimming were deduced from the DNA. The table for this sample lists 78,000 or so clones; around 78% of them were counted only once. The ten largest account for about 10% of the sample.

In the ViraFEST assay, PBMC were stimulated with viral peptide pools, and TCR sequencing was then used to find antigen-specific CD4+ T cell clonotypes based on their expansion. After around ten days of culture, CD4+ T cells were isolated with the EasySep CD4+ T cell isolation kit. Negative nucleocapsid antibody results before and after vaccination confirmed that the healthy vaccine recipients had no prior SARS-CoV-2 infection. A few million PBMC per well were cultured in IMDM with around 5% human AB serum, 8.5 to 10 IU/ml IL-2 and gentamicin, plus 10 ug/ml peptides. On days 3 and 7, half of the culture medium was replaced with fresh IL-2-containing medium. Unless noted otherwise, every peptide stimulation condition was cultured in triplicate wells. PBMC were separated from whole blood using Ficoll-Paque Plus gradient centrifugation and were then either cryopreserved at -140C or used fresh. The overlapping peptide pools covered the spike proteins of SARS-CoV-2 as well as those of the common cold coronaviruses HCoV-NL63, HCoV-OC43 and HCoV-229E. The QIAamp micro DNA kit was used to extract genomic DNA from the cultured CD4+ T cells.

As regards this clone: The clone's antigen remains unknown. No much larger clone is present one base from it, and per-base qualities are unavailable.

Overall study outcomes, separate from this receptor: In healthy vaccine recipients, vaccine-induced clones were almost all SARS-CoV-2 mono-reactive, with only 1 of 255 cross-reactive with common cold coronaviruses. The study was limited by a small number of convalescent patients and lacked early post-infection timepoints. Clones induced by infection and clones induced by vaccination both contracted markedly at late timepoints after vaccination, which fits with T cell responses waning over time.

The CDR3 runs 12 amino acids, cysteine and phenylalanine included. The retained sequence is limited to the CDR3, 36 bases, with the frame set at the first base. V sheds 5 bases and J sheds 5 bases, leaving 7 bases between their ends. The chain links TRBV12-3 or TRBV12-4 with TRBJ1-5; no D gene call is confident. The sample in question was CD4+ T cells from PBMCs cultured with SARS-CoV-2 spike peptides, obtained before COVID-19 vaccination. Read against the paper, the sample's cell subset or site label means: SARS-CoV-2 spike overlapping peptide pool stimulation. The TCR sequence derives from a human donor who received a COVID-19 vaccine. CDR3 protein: CASSLPDQPQHF. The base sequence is TGTGCCAGCAGTCTACCTGATCAGCCCCAGCATTTT.